A single sample gave rise to the 13 T cell receptor beta chains below, sequenced in a study of T cells expressing NK-cell markers. TCRdb reanalyzed the 5' RACE reads, giving one entry per CDR3 protein sequence and no DNA. Found here are some 440,000 distinct CDR3 sequences; the top ten clones hold about 1.5%. Material for sequencing was blood T cells: a sorted CD56 or NKG2C T cell subset, CD4+ or CD8+ T cells, or bulk PBMC T cells (not recorded which). Every receptor here comes from a woman aged 50 to 60 in good health.

The chain employs TRBV5-4 and TRBJ2-5; as DNA is missing, the TRBD1 call by TCRdb cannot be tested. This CDR3 is built from 14 residues. CDR1 and CDR2 from the germline V gene are SGHNT and YYREEE (reference sequence). The CDR3 here is CASSSDRVEETQYF.

The chain uses TRBV3-1 and TRBJ2-2. CDR1 and CDR2 (germline): LGHDT, YNNKEL (reference sequence). The CDR3 contains 13 residues. The CDR3 spells CASSHGVSGELFF.

The J gene is TRBJ2-1, the V gene TRBV18. Germline CDR1 is KGHSH and CDR2 is LQKENI. The CDR3 contains 13 residues. CDR3 sequence reads: CATTSGMRNEQFF.

The CDR3 protein is CAISGDSGGGSYNEQFF. The chain links TRBV10-3 to TRBJ2-1; TCRdb gives TRBD2 as the D gene, but with no DNA this cannot be confirmed. The length of the CDR3 is 17 residues. Germline V gives CDR1 ENHRY, CDR2 SYGVKD.

The V call is TRBV6-2 or TRBV6-3, the J call TRBJ2-2; TCRdb's assignment of TRBD1 cannot be checked, as there is no DNA. This CDR3 comprises 14 residues. The germline V gene encodes CDR1 MNHEY and CDR2 SVGEGT. The CDR3 sequence is CASSRGGDTGELFF.

The chain joins TRBV4-1 to TRBJ2-7. The CDR3 contains 14 residues. The germline CDR1 and CDR2 sequences are MGHRA and YSYEKL. CDR3 region: CASSQWRESYEQYF.

The chain combines TRBV6-2 or TRBV6-3 with TRBJ2-2; TCRdb names TRBD1, which stays unverified in the absence of DNA. Per the germline V gene, CDR1 is MNHEY and CDR2 is SVGEGT. The CDR3 is 14 residues long. CDR3 in amino acids: CASGRKGATGELFF.

This chain joins TRBV20-1 and TRBJ1-1. This CDR3 spans 14 amino acids. Germline values: CDR1 DFQATT, CDR2 SNEGSKA (reference sequence). The CDR3 spells CSARSLAVMTEAFF.

V and J are TRBV5-1 and TRBJ2-2; TCRdb selects TRBD2, and the lack of DNA leaves this call unchecked. In germline, CDR1 is SGHRS, CDR2 YFSETQ. The CDR3 sequence is 18 residues long. CDR3 sequence: CASSLGLAGGPRTGELFF.

The genes are TRBV11-2 and TRBJ2-2. The CDR3 contains 16 residues. Germline-derived CDR1 and CDR2 are SGHAT and FQNNGV. The CDR3 here is CASSLGSYQNTGELFF.

This chain links TRBV11-2 with TRBJ1-1. CDR1 and CDR2 (germline): SGHAT, FQNNGV. The CDR3 spans 16 residues. CDR3 loop: CASRRLRGGRYTEAFF.

The V gene is TRBV25-1, the J gene TRBJ2-3; TCRdb designates TRBD1, a call that cannot be tested without DNA. The CDR3 extends over 13 amino acids. Germline CDR1 is MGHDK and CDR2 is SYGVNS. CDR3 region: CASSSRGIDTQYF.

The chain joins TRBV12-5 to TRBJ2-7; TCRdb calls TRBD1, which cannot be checked without DNA. CDR1 is LGHNT, CDR2 FRNRAP, per germline. The CDR3 sequence is 16 residues long. CDR3 in amino acids: CASGLTLGTDAYEQYF.